This T cell receptor (beta chain) is drawn from a study of control samples from healthy donors and cancer patients. This table comes from immunoSEQ multiplex PCR, and its TCRdb copy is limited to in-frame clones, with some not included. Here the sample spans 120,000 or so clones, over 75% being singletons. The CDR3 runs 14 residues. Germline V gene lookup returns CDR1 SGHNT and CDR2 YYREEE (reference sequence). Trimming stripped 0 bases from V and 0 bases from J, with 7 bases between. The rearrangement links TRBV5-4 to TRBJ2-7; D gene uncertain. Sequencing was performed on blood. The TCR sequence derives from a man aged 18 to 29 in good health. The CDR3 region has the DNA TGTGCCAGCAGCTTGGTGAGGAGCTCCTACGAGCAGTACTTC. It is translated as CASSLVRSSYEQYF.